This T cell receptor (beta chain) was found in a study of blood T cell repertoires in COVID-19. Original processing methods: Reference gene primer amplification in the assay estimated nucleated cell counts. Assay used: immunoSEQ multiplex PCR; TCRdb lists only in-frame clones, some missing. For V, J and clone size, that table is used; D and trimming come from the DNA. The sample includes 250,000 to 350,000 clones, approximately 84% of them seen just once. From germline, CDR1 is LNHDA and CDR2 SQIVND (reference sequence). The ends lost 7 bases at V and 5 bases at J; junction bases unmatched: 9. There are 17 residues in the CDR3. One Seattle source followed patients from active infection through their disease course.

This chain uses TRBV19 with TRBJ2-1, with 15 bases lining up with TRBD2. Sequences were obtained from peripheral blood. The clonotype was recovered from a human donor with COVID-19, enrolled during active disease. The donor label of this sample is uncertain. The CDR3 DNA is TGTGCCAGTACCCAGGGACTAGCGGGAGGCATTAACAATGAGCAGTTCTTC. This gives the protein CASTQGLAGGINNEQFF. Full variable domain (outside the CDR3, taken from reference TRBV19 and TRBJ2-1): DGGITQSPKYLFRKEGQNVTLSCEQNLNHDAMYWYRQDPGQGLRLIYYSQIVNDFQKGDIAEGYSVSREKKESFPLTVTSAQKNPTAFYLCASTQGLAGGINNEQFFGPGTRLTVL.